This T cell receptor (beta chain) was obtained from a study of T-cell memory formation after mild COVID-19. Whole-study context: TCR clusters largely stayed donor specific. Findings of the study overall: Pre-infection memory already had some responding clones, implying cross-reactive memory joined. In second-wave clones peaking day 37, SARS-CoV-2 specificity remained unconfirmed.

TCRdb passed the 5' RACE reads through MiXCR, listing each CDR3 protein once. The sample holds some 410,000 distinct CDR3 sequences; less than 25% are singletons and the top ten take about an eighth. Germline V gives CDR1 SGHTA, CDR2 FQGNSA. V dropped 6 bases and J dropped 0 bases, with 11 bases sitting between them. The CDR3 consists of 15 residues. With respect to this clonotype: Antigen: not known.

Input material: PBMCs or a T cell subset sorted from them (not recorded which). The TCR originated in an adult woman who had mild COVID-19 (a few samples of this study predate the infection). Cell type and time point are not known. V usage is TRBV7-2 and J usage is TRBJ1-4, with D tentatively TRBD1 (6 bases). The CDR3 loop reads CASRYRVATNEKLFF. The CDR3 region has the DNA TGTGCCAGCAGGTACAGGGTGGCAACTAATGAAAAACTGTTTTTT.